The 2 T cell receptor beta chains below were found in one sample sequenced in a study. TRBV12-4/TRBJ1-2 clonotypes were amplified with adaptor-ligated barcode primers. TCRdb itself ran the multiplex PCR reads through MiXCR, one entry per CDR3 protein. The table lists 2,700 or so distinct CDR3 sequences, about 5% of them singletons. The sequenced material came from naive CD4+ T cells sorted from blood. Subset in this sample: naive CD4+ T cells, CD4+CD45RA+CD25-. These receptors all stem from a female donor with breast cancer.

This clonotype is categorized as medium-sized (0.01 to 0.1%). The genes are TRBV12-3 or TRBV12-4 and TRBJ1-2, with D tentatively TRBD1 (6 bases). The CDR3 sequence is 12 residues long. Trimming removed 5 bases at V and 2 bases at J, with 6 bases between. The CDR3 sequence: CASSQGNYGYTF. As DNA, the CDR3 is TGTGCCAGCAGTCAGGGGAACTATGGCTACACCTTC.

This clonotype ranks as medium-sized. The CDR3 loop reads CASSRVGYGYTF. CDR3 bases: TGTGCCAGCAGTCGAGTCGGATATGGCTACACCTTC. V and J are TRBV12-3 or TRBV12-4 and TRBJ1-2; D is ambiguous. The CDR3 totals 12 residues. The germline V and J ends were trimmed by 5 bases and 5 bases, with 9 bases remaining between them.